Shown below are 25 T cell receptor beta chains from a single sample sequenced in a study of long-term antiretroviral therapy in people with HIV. Assay version v3.0 of immunoSEQ was used, and it was run at survey level. Sequencing was performed with immunoSEQ multiplex PCR; in TCRdb, only in-frame clones are kept and a portion is missing. The sample has around 40,000 clones; 86% are singletons. The source was unsorted PBMCs, collected 0.1 years before starting antiretroviral therapy. The receptors stem from a woman aged 45-65 years with HIV.

V is TRBV11-2 and J is TRBJ2-7; 9 positions match TRBD1. Germline V gives CDR1 SGHAT, CDR2 FQNNGV. CDR3 size: 16 residues. The V gene end was trimmed by 5 bases and the J gene end by 2 bases; junction bases not matched to a gene: 10. The CDR3 coding sequence is TGTGCCAGCAGCCCGGGACAGGGAGAATTCCCCTACGAGCAGTACTTC. Its protein is CASSPGQGEFPYEQYF.

This chain links TRBV5-1 with TRBJ1-3, with D possibly matching TRBD1 (6 bases). Trimming removed 0 bases at V and 0 bases at J, with 10 bases between. The CDR3 runs to 16 residues. Germline V gene data show CDR1 as SGHRS and CDR2 as YFSETQ. CDR3 in DNA: TGCGCCAGCAGCTTGGCTGGGGGCAGCTCTGGAAACACCATATATTTT. Translated: CASSLAGGSSGNTIYF.

The V and J genes are TRBV14 and TRBJ2-5; 7 positions agree with TRBD2. CDR1 is SGHDN and CDR2 is FVKESK in the germline V gene. The CDR3 has 15 residues. V shed 1 base and J 10 bases; nucleotides not matched to a gene: 12. The chain's CDR3 is CASSQVAGYSGDQYF. The CDR3 region has the DNA TGTGCCAGCAGCCAAGTAGCGGGCTACTCGGGGGACCAGTACTTC.

CDR3 nucleotide sequence: TGTGCCAGTAGTATTATACTCGGACAGTTCTACGAGCAGTACTTC. Its protein product is CASSIILGQFYEQYF. The chain is built from TRBV19 and TRBJ2-7, with D possibly TRBD1 on 6 matching bases. V was trimmed by 3 bases and J by 3 bases, leaving 15 bases between them. CDR1 and CDR2 from the germline V gene are LNHDA and SQIVND (reference sequence). The CDR3 is 15 amino acids.

The J gene is TRBJ2-1, the V gene TRBV29-1; D may be TRBD1 or TRBD2 (5 bases each). The germline V gene has CDR1 SQVTM and CDR2 ANQGSEA. The CDR3 is 12 residues long. Trimming pared 5 bases from V and 4 bases from J, leaving 9 bases between. The CDR3 loop is CSVRDGYNEQFF. The CDR3 bases are TGCAGCGTTCGGGACGGGTACAATGAGCAGTTCTTC.

The chain is built from TRBV5-1 and TRBJ2-4, with a tentative D call TRBD1 (5 bases). Per germline, CDR1 SGHRS and CDR2 YFSETQ. This CDR3 has 15 residues. V gave up 0 bases and J gave up 9 bases, with 16 bases separating them. The CDR3 DNA reads TGCGCCAGCAGCTTGGAACTCGACAGTGGGCGCATTCAGTACTTC. Its protein product is CASSLELDSGRIQYF.

The chain couples TRBV18 to TRBJ1-2; D is perhaps TRBD1 (6 bases). The CDR3 is made up of 14 amino acids. Between the trimmed V and J ends, which lost 3 bases and 4 bases, there was a span of 12 bases. Germline assignment: CDR1 KGHSH and CDR2 LQKENI. This CDR3 reads CASSPDSRSYGYTF. Here the CDR3 DNA reads TGTGCCAGCTCACCGGACAGTAGAAGCTATGGCTACACCTTC.

The chain carries TRBV11-2 and TRBJ2-1; D gene uncertain. Trimming removed 7 bases from V and 5 bases from J, with 15 bases in between. The length of the CDR3 is 14 residues. Germline values: CDR1 SGHAT, CDR2 FQNNGV. CDR3 amino acids: CASTRGTYNNEQFF. The CDR3 DNA reads as TGTGCCAGCACCAGAGGTACCTATAACAATGAGCAGTTCTTC.

The gene calls are TRBV5-6 and TRBJ2-5, with D perhaps matching TRBD2 (5 bases). CDR3 length: 11 residues. V was pared by 0 bases and J by 11 bases, with 8 bases between. Germline CDR1 and CDR2: SGHDT and YYEEEE. CDR3 DNA: TGTGCCAGCAGCTTGGAGAGGGCTCAGTACTTC. Translated: CASSLERAQYF.

This chain uses TRBV29-1 with TRBJ2-5; TRBD2 matches at 8 bases. The V gene end was trimmed by 7 bases and the J gene end by 3 bases; junction bases not matched to a gene: 10. Germline assignment: CDR1 SQVTM and CDR2 ANQGSEA. The CDR3 length is 14 residues. Here the CDR3 reads CSAAGLVAKETQYF. CDR3 DNA sequence: TGCAGCGCTGCGGGACTAGTAGCGAAAGAGACCCAGTACTTC.

The rearrangement joins TRBV9 to TRBJ2-7; the match to TRBD1 covers 9 bases. The trim removed 3 bases at V and 5 bases at J, leaving 9 bases unmatched. The CDR3 contains 15 residues. CDR1 and CDR2 from the germline V gene are SGDLS and YYNGEE. The CDR3 sequence is CASSATGTGRNEQYF. The DNA of the CDR3 is TGTGCCAGCAGCGCGACCGGGACAGGGAGGAACGAGCAGTACTTC. The full variable domain, rest sourced from reference TRBV9 and TRBJ2-7, is DSGVTQTPKHLITATGQRVTLRCSPRSGDLSVYWYQQSLDQGLQFLIQYYNGEERAKGNILERFSAQQFPDLHSELNLSSLELGDSALYFCASSATGTGRNEQYFGPGTRLTVT.

Only one count was recorded for this clone. The chain is built from TRBV7-9 and TRBJ1-1, with TRBD1 identical over 7 bases. Germline loops: CDR1 SEHNR, CDR2 FQNEAQ (reference sequence). The CDR3 loop spans 15 amino acids. The V gene end was trimmed by 4 bases and the J gene end by 3 bases; junction bases not matched to a gene: 8. CDR3: CASSSSQGVDTEAFF. The CDR3, as DNA: TGTGCCAGCAGCTCCTCCCAGGGGGTCGACACTGAAGCTTTCTTT.

The chain couples TRBV6-6 to TRBJ1-5; D ambiguous. Germline assignment: CDR1 MNHNY and CDR2 SVGAGI (reference sequence). This CDR3 is built from 13 residues. The ends were cut back, 5 bases at V and 0 bases at J, with 5 bases in the middle. DNA for the CDR3: TGTGCCAGCAGTCCAGATAGCAATCAGCCCCAGCATTTT. Amino acids: CASSPDSNQPQHF.

The V gene is TRBV5-1, the J gene TRBJ2-5, with 7 bases fitting TRBD1. Trimming at V came to 2 bases and at J to 4 bases, leaving 2 bases not matched to a gene. From germline, CDR1 is SGHRS and CDR2 YFSETQ. The CDR3 is 13 amino acids. CDR3 nucleotide sequence: TGCGCCAGCAGCTTAGACAGGGTAGAGACCCAGTACTTC. Amino acids: CASSLDRVETQYF.

This clone is a singleton in its sample. The chain joins TRBV11-2 to TRBJ2-2; the D is unclear. The V end lost 4 bases, the J end lost 6 bases, and 12 bases lay between the germline ends. This CDR3 spans 14 amino acids. Germline V CDR1 and CDR2: SGHAT, FQNNGV. The CDR3 reads CASSSRSGSGELFF. CDR3 coding DNA: TGTGCCAGCAGCTCGCGTTCGGGCTCCGGGGAGCTGTTTTTT.

This clone was seen a handful of times. This chain uses TRBV2 with TRBJ1-3; D is perhaps TRBD1 (5 bases). This CDR3 region has 14 residues. Trimming cost V 4 bases and J 0 bases, with 7 bases left between them. CDR1 is SNHLY and CDR2 is FYNNEI in the germline V gene. CDR3: CASSVGGSGNTIYF. CDR3 sequence (DNA): TGTGCCAGCAGTGTTGGGGGCTCTGGAAACACCATATATTTT.

The gene calls are TRBV11-2 and TRBJ2-7, with unresolved D. This CDR3 contains 15 residues. CDR1 is SGHAT and CDR2 is FQNNGV in the germline V gene. Trimming pared 2 bases from V and 5 bases from J, leaving 16 bases between. CDR3 DNA: TGTGCCAGCAGCTTAATATCAGGACGGAATAACGAGCAGTACTTC. It codes for CASSLISGRNNEQYF.

The chain is built from TRBV30 and TRBJ1-2; the D is unclear. Trimming stripped 0 bases from V and 2 bases from J, with 10 bases between. Germline CDR1 GTSNPN, CDR2 SVGIG (reference sequence). This CDR3 region has 14 residues. This CDR3 is CAWSVGRLNYGYTF. CDR3 in DNA: TGTGCCTGGAGTGTAGGCAGGCTGAACTATGGCTACACCTTC.

This chain links TRBV7-9 with TRBJ2-5, with D tentatively TRBD1 or TRBD2 (5 bases each). CDR1 is SEHNR, CDR2 FQNEAQ, per germline (reference sequence). The germline V and J ends were trimmed by 6 bases and 3 bases, with 23 bases remaining between them. CDR3 length equals 17 residues. In DNA, the CDR3 is TGTGCCAGCAGGCTGTACCGGGGCCAGGAAAAAAAAGAGACCCAGTACTTC. This gives the protein CASRLYRGQEKKETQYF.

A note on this clone: Different DNA sequences within this sample yield the same CDR3. The chain carries TRBV6-1 and TRBJ1-2; TRBD1 matches 11 bases. This CDR3 spans 14 amino acids. Germline trimming cut 6 bases from V and 2 bases from J; bases unmatched to any gene: 2. Per the germline V gene, CDR1 is MNHNS and CDR2 is SASEGT. CDR3 loop: CASSRDRGNYGYTF. The CDR3 DNA reads as TGTGCCAGCAGCCGGGACAGGGGGAACTATGGCTACACCTTC.

The V call is TRBV5-1, the J call TRBJ1-4; 7 nucleotides agree with TRBD1. Germline V gives CDR1 SGHRS, CDR2 YFSETQ. The CDR3 consists of 17 residues. Germline trimming cut 4 bases from V and 0 bases from J; bases unmatched to any gene: 9. CDR3 loop: CASSTRQGEATNEKLFF. The DNA for the CDR3 is TGCGCCAGCAGCACCCGACAGGGAGAGGCAACTAATGAAAAACTGTTTTTT.

This rearrangement joins TRBV5-1 to TRBJ1-2; D ambiguous. V was clipped by 0 bases and J by 3 bases, with 9 bases between them. CDR3 length: 14 residues. Germline assignment: CDR1 SGHRS and CDR2 YFSETQ. The DNA for the CDR3 is TGCGCCAGCAGCTTGGGGAGGACCGACTATGGCTACACCTTC. Translating gives CASSLGRTDYGYTF.

The chain links TRBV6-4 to TRBJ2-4, with TRBD2 as a possible D gene (5 bases). The CDR3 has 16 amino acids. Trimming left V 2 bases short and J 7 bases short, with 18 bases between. Per germline, CDR1 MRHNA and CDR2 SNTAGT. CDR3 sequence: CASSDPWTPTANIQYF. In nucleotides, the CDR3 is TGTGCCAGCAGTGACCCCTGGACTCCCACGGCGAACATTCAGTACTTC.

The chain is built from TRBV4-3 and TRBJ2-7; 8 bases match TRBD2. The CDR3 spans 15 residues. Looked up from germline, CDR1 is LGHNA and CDR2 is YSLEER. After removal of 3 bases from V and 2 bases from J, the junction contained 6 bases not matched to a gene. CDR3 sequence: CASSQSGGGTYEQYF. In DNA, the CDR3 is TGCGCCAGCAGCCAGTCGGGGGGGGGAACCTACGAGCAGTACTTC.

J is TRBJ1-3 and V is TRBV4-1; D might be TRBD1 (5 bases). Trimming removed 5 bases from V and 0 bases from J, with 14 bases in between. The CDR3 spans 16 residues. Germline assignment: CDR1 MGHRA and CDR2 YSYEKL. CDR3 bases: TGCGCCAGCAGCGATCCTACGGGGGGCTCTGGAAACACCATATATTTT. This gives the protein CASSDPTGGSGNTIYF.